This record concerns one T cell receptor (beta chain) sequence. This sample stems from a study of shared clonotypes between healthy human individuals. CDR1 is MDHEN, CDR2 SYDVKM, per germline. The germline V and J ends were trimmed by 1 base and 1 base, with 7 bases remaining between them. This CDR3 is 15 amino acids long. Only CD45RO-negative cells positively selected for CCR7 counted as naive CD8 cells, so terminally differentiated effector memory CD45RA+ cells were excluded. The run depth of the assay was deep. Genomic DNA per cell subset filled all wells of several immunoSEQ plates. In the study's own analysis: Junction-only sequences without quality scores came from ImmunoSEQ, so filtering differed. Only in-frame clones appear in the TCRdb table, and some are missing; sequencing was by immunoSEQ multiplex PCR. D and trimming were read from the DNA, whereas the V and J calls and clone size are those reported in that table. The sample has approximately 590,000 clones, 95% to 96% seen once.

The receptor was isolated from a woman under 40 in good health. Material: naive CD8+ T cells sorted from blood. The chain employs TRBV28 and TRBJ2-2; no reliable D call. CDR3 loop: CASSLFPGNTGELFF. As DNA, the CDR3 is TGTGCCAGCAGTTTATTTCCAGGGAACACCGGGGAGCTGTTTTTT.